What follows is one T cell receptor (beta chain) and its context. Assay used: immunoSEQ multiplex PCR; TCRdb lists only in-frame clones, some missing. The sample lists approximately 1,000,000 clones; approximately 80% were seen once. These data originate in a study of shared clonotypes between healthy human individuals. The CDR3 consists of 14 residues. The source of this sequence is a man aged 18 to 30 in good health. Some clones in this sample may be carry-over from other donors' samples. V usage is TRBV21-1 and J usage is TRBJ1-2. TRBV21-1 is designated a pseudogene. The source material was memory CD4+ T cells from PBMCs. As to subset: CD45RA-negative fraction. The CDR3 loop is CASSKPPWEGRRSF. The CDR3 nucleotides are TGTGCCAGCAGCAAACCGCCATGGGAGGGGCGCAGGTCCTTC.